This T cell receptor beta chain originates from a study of cytomegalovirus exposure and HLA in healthy donors. Remarks on this clone: What it binds is unknown.

Amplification used 60 Vbeta primers and 13 Jbeta primers. Measured with immunoSEQ multiplex PCR; TCRdb has only the in-frame clones, and not every one. The table lists about 110,000 clones, 15% of them singletons. Findings and limits, study-wide: Specificity for CMV antigens was confirmed in vitro for three of the CMV-associated chains. The authors judged a highly shared variant cluster likely a sequencing artifact.

The sequencing sample was made of PBMCs. This sequence was found in a woman aged 18-29 years in good health and CMV-seronegative.

CDR3: CASSPHLAGNNQPQHF. The DNA for the CDR3 is TGTGCCAGCAGCCCCCATTTGGCGGGAAACAATCAGCCCCAGCATTTT. The chain joins TRBV7-9 to TRBJ1-5; D remains unclear. Trimming removed 5 bases at V and 3 bases at J, with 17 bases between. This CDR3 has 16 residues. Germline V lookup: CDR1 SEHNR, CDR2 FQNEAQ (reference sequence).